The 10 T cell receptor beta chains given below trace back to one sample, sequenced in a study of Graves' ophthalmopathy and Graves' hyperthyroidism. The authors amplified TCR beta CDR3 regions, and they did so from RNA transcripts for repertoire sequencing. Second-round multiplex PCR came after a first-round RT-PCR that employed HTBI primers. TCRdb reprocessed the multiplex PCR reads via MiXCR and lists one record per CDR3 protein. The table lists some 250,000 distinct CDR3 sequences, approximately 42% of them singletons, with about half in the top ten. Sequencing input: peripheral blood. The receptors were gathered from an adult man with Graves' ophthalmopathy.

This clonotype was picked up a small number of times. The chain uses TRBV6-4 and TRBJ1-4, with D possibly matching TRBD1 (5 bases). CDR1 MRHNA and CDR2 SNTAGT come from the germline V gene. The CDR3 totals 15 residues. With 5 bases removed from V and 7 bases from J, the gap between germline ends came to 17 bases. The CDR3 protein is CASSRSGTDSEKLFF. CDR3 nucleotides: TGTGCCAGCAGTAGATCTGGGACCGACTCTGAAAAACTGTTTTTT.

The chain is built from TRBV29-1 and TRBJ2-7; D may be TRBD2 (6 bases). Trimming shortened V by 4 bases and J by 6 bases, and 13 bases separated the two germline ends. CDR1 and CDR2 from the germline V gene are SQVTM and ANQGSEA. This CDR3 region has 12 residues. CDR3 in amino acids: CSVADLSGEQYF. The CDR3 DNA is TGCAGCGTTGCAGATCTTAGCGGCGAGCAGTACTTC.

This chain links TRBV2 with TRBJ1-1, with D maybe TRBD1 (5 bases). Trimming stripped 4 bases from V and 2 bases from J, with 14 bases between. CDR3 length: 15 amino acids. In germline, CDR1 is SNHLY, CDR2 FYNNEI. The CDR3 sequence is CASSASTAFNTEAFF. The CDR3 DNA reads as TGTGCCAGCAGTGCGTCGACAGCTTTTAACACTGAAGCTTTCTTT.

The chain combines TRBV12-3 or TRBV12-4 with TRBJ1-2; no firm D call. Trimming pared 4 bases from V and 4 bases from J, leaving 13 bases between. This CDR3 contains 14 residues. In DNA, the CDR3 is TGTGCCAGCAGTTACGGGGTATCTACCTATGGCTACACCTTC. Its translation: CASSYGVSTYGYTF.

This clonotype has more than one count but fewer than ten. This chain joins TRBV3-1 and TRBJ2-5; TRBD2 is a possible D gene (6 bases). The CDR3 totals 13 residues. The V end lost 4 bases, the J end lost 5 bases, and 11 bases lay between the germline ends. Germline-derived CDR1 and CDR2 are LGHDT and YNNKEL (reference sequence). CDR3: CASSLTSAETQYF. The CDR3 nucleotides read TGTGCCAGCAGCCTGACTAGTGCGGAGACCCAGTACTTC.

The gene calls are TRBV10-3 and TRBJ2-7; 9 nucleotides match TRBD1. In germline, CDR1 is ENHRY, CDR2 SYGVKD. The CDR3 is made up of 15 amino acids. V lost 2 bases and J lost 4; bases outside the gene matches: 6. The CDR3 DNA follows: TGTGCCATCAGTGAGCCGACAGGGGGTATGTACGAGCAGTACTTC. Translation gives CAISEPTGGMYEQYF.

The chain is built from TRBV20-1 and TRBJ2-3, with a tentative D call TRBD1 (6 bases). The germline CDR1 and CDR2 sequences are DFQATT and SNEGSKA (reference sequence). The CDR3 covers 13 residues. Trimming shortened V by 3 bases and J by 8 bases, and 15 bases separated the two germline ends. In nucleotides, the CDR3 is TGCAGTGCTAGGAGGACAGAGCCCGGTACGCAGTATTTT. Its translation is CSARRTEPGTQYF.

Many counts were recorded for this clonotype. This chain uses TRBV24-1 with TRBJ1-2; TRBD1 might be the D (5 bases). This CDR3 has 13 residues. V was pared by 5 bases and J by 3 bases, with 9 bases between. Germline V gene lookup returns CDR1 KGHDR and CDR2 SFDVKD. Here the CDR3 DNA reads TGTGCCACCAGTGGAGGGGCCGACTATGGCTACACCTTC. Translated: CATSGGADYGYTF.

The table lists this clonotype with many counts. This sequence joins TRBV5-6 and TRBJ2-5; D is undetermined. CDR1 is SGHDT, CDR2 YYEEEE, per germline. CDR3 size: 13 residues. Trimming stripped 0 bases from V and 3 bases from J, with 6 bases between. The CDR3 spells CASSLVLKETQYF. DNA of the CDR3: TGTGCCAGCAGCTTGGTACTGAAAGAGACCCAGTACTTC. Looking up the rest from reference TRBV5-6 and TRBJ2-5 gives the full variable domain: DAGVTQSPTHLIKTRGQQVTLRCSPKSGHDTVSWYQQALGQGPQFIFQYYEEEERQRGNFPDRFSGHQFPNYSSELNVNALLLGDSALYLCASSLVLKETQYFGPGTRLLVL.

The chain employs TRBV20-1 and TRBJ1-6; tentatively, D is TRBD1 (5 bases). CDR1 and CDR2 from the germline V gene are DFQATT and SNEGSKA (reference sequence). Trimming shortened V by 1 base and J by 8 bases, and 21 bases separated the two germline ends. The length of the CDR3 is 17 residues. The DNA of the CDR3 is TGCAGTGCTAGAGTAGATAGCGGGGGAAGGGTCTATTCACCCCTCCACTTT. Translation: CSARVDSGGRVYSPLHF.